This T cell receptor (beta chain) came from a study of blood T cells in healthy people across ages. Study outcomes and limitations: Any changes in expanded clonotypes were possibly confounded, as donor CMV status remained unknown. More naive CD4+ cells and higher diversity were found in long-lived than in aged donors. Age brought a roughly linear fall in TCR beta diversity measured per million T cells.

Sample-barcoded 5' priming and a J-beta primer mix drove a second PCR of roughly 7 to 11 cycles. Any given sample supplied a minimum of 2.5 million CDR3-containing paired-end reads. MiXCR was run by TCRdb on the 5' RACE reads, yielding one entry per CDR3 protein. The repertoire holds about 1.8 million distinct CDR3 sequences, with 49% as singletons. The sample holds one count of this clonotype. The antigen is not known. CDR3 size: 15 residues. CDR1 and CDR2 from the germline V gene are SEHNR and FQNEAQ (reference sequence). V and J are TRBV7-9 and TRBJ2-4; D gene uncertain. The J call could be wrong; TRBJ2-7 is a better fit for the DNA end. Sequenced: blood. The TCR was taken from a woman aged 40 to 50 in good health. The CDR3 protein is CASSAGSYSSYEQYF. The CDR3 DNA follows: TGTGCCAGCAGCGCCGGGTCCTACAGCTCCTACGAGCAGTACTTC.